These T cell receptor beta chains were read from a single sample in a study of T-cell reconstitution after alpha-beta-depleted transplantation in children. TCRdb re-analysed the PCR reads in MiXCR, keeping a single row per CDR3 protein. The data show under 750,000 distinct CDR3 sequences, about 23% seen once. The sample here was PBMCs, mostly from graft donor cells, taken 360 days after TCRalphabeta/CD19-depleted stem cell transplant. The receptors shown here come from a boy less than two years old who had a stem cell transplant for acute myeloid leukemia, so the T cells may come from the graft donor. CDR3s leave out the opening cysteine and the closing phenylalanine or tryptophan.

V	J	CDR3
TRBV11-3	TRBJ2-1	ASSDDSYNEQF
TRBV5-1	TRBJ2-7	ASSLTWDGGYEQY
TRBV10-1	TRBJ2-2	ASSDTGHGTGELF
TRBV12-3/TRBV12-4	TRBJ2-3	ASSLPGLAQGTDTQY
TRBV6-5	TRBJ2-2	ASSSRTGAAGELF
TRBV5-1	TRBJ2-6	ASSPSGQGSTGANVLT
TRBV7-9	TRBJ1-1	ASSLEGRVGAF
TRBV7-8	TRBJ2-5	ASSLTAGRGETQY
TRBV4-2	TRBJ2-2	ASRSFSSPRTGELF
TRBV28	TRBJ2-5	ASSLDLLLRETQY
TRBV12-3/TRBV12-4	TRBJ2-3	ASSLDQEGADTQY
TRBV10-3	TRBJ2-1	AISGGRDRAGEQF
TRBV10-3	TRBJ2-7	ATRTGSSYEQY
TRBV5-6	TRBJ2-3	ASSRGGGRFTDTQY
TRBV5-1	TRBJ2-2	ASSLTRTLTGELF
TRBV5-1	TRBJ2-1	ASSLGFGTGIDNEQF
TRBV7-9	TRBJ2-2	ASSPPRRAANTGELF
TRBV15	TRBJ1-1	ATSPDGGLNTEAF
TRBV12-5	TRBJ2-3	AGASHNRTDTQY
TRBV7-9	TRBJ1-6	ASSSGRYNSPLH
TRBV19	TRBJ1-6	ASRIEYNSPLH
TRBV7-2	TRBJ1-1	ATSTIGQGDTEAF
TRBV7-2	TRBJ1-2	ASSQQELGTRSYT
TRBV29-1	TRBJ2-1	SVEDPVNHRYNEQF
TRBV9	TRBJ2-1	ASSPMLTGGASDEQF
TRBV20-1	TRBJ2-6	SATGQGKAGANVLT
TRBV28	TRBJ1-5	ASSLRAVAQPQH
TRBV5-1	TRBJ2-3	ASSLQGARTDTQY
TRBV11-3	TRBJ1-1	ASSFPGLQAF
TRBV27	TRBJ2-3	ASSLRPGTVSTDTQY
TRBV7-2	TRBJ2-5	ASSLEGQGARAAQY
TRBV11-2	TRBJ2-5	ASSLVYGLETQY
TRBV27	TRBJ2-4	ASSAPGQGIHIQY
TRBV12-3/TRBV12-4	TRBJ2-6	ASSPRNSGANVLT
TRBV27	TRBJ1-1	ASSTTGGLGAF
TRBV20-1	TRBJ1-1	SAAPGPLNTEAF
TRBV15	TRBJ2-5	ATSRAQQETQY
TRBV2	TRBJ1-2	ASSPRDRPYGYT
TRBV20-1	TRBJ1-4	SARPRGGPNEKLF
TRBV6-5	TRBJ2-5	ASSYVAGLQETQY
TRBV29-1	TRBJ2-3	SAQGGHGTDTQY
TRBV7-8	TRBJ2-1	ASSLIASGTLNEQF
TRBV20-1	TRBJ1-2	SAPQGDYGYT
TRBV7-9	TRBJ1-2	ASSFPGHGYT
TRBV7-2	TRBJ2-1	ASSLGLSPSYNEQF
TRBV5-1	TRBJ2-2	ASSLITDNTGELF
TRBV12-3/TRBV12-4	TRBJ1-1	ASSSTGKASEAF
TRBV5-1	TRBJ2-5	ASSETRALGKTQY
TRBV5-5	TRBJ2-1	ASSLVAVGEQF
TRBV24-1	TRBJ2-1	ATSDRVLTRNEQF
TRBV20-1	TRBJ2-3	SARPLPGGNTDTQY
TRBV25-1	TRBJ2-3	ASSAPAGENTDTQY
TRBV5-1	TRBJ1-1	ASSLWDNTEAF
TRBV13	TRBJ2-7	ASSLTGPSYEQY
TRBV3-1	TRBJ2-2	ASSPSFRAGQLF
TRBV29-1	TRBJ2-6	SVERGSGANVLT
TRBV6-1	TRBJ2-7	ASRGERGFSYEQY